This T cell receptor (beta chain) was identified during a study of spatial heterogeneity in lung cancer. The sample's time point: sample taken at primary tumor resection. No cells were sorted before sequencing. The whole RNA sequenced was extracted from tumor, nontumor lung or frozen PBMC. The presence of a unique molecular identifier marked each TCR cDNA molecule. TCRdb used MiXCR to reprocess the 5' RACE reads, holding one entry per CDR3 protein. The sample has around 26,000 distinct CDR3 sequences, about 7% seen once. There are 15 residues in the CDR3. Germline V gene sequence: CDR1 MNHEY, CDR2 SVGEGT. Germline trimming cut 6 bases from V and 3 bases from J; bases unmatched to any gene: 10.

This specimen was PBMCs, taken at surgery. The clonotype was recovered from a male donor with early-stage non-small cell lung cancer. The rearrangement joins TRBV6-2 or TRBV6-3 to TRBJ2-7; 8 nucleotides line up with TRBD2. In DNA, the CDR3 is TGTGCCAGCAGCCAAAGCGGGAGCAGGCTCTACGAGCAGTACTTC. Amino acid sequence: CASSQSGSRLYEQYF.